Below, 9 T cell receptor beta chains from the same sample are listed, as sequenced in a study of monozygotic twins with inflammatory bowel disease. TCRdb re-called the 5' RACE reads, yielding one record per CDR3 amino acid sequence without DNA. The listing contains 300,000 to 350,000 distinct CDR3 sequences. Sequencing was performed on blood. The source is a human donor with ulcerative colitis or Crohn's disease, or a healthy co-twin of an affected twin (not recorded which).

V and J are TRBV11-2 and TRBJ2-7. This CDR3 region has 12 residues. CDR1 is SGHAT, CDR2 FQNNGV, per germline. CDR3 sequence: CASSFDAYEQYF. Drawing the rest from reference TRBV11-2 and TRBJ2-7, the complete variable domain is EAGVAQSPRYKIIEKRQSVAFWCNPISGHATLYWYQQILGQGPKLLIQFQNNGVVDDSQLPKDRFSAERLKGVDSTLKIQPAKLEDSAVYLCASSFDAYEQYFGPGTRLTVT.

The chain links TRBV3-1 to TRBJ2-7; the TCRdb D gene call, TRBD2, has no DNA to confirm it. Per germline, CDR1 LGHDT and CDR2 YNNKEL (reference sequence). This CDR3 is 11 amino acids long. CDR3 loop: CASSHGGEQYF.

This chain connects TRBV10-3 to TRBJ1-6. The germline V gene has CDR1 ENHRY and CDR2 SYGVKD. This CDR3 is built from 15 residues. The CDR3 loop reads CAISREKGDNSPLHF.

This chain links TRBV2 with TRBJ2-5; TCRdb's D gene call, TRBD1, goes unchecked for lack of DNA. CDR1 is SNHLY and CDR2 is FYNNEI in the germline V gene. The CDR3 is 15 amino acids. CDR3 loop: CASSPPGGLQETQYF.

The V gene is TRBV12-3 or TRBV12-4, the J gene TRBJ2-2; the D call from TCRdb, TRBD2, cannot be confirmed without DNA. CDR3 length equals 17 residues. This CDR3 reads CASSGYWAGVNDGELFF.

The chain employs TRBV20-1 and TRBJ2-4; the TCRdb call, TRBD2, lacks DNA for checking. The germline V gene encodes CDR1 DFQATT and CDR2 SNEGSKA (reference sequence). The CDR3 length is 11 residues. The CDR3 here is CSARAPIEGYF.

This chain uses TRBV23-1 with TRBJ2-7; the D call of TRBD1 rests on TCRdb alone, since no DNA is present to check it. TRBV23-1 is classed as an ORF, of uncertain function. CDR3 length: 12 residues. CDR3 region: CATQRTGTEQYF.

This chain links TRBV12-3 or TRBV12-4 with TRBJ2-7. The CDR3 length is 14 residues. The CDR3 is CASSLMLAAYEQYF.

The V call is TRBV9, the J call TRBJ1-5; TCRdb picks TRBD1, but there is no DNA to check that call. Germline V gene sequence: CDR1 SGDLS, CDR2 YYNGEE. The CDR3 sequence is 14 residues long. CDR3: CASSVGQFNQPQHF.